These 27 T cell receptor beta chains originate from one sample sequenced in a study of blood T cell repertoires in COVID-19. This table comes from immunoSEQ multiplex PCR, and its TCRdb copy is limited to in-frame clones, with some not included. The repertoire holds roughly 190,000 clones, with approximately 92% as singletons. The sample taken for sequencing was peripheral blood. These TCRs come from a man between 50 and 59 years old with acute or convalescent COVID-19.

This clone was recorded only once. The V and J genes are TRBV2 and TRBJ1-4; 7 bases agree with TRBD1. Germline V gives CDR1 SNHLY, CDR2 FYNNEI. CDR3 size: 15 residues. V lost 2 bases and J lost 6; bases outside the gene matches: 6. CDR3 nucleotides: TGTGCCAGCAGTGAAATTGGCAGGGGGGATGAAAAACTGTTTTTT. This encodes CASSEIGRGDEKLFF. The full variable domain, completed using reference TRBV2 and TRBJ1-4, is EPEVTQTPSHQVTQMGQEVILRCVPISNHLYFYWYRQILGQKVEFLVSFYNNEISEKSEIFDDQFSVERPDGSNFTLKIRSTKLEDSAMYFCASSEIGRGDEKLFFGSGTQLSVL.

This chain uses TRBV9 with TRBJ1-4; 10 bases line up with TRBD1. Germline V gene sequence: CDR1 SGDLS, CDR2 YYNGEE. The length of the CDR3 is 15 residues. The V gene end was trimmed by 7 bases and the J gene end by 1 base; junction bases not matched to a gene: 4. CDR3 in DNA: TGTGCCAGCGCCCGGGACAGGGGAACTAATGAAAAACTGTTTTTT. It encodes CASARDRGTNEKLFF.

The chain couples TRBV9 to TRBJ2-7; 7 bases are a match to TRBD1. V gave up 0 bases and J gave up 1 base; unmatched junction bases: 7. Per germline, CDR1 SGDLS and CDR2 YYNGEE. The CDR3 length is 16 residues. Here the CDR3 DNA reads TGTGCCAGCAGCGTAGGTCCGGGGACAGTTTCCTACGAGCAGTACTTC. It encodes CASSVGPGTVSYEQYF.

The chain uses TRBV10-3 and TRBJ2-1; 12 bases fit TRBD2. J gave up 5 bases and V 4 bases, and 9 bases lay outside the gene matches. The CDR3 is made up of 17 amino acids. Germline loops: CDR1 ENHRY, CDR2 SYGVKD. The CDR3 nucleotides are TGTGCCATCAGTGCGCACCCTACTAGCGGGGGGAACAATGAGCAGTTCTTC. This sequence encodes CAISAHPTSGGNNEQFF.

This chain uses TRBV6-5 with TRBJ1-5; 8 bases align to TRBD1. Trimming removed 8 bases from V and 2 bases from J; junction bases left unmatched: 5. CDR1 is MNHEY, CDR2 SVGAGI, per germline. The CDR3 runs to 14 residues. For the CDR3, the DNA is TGTGCCAGCCAGGGGGCAGGGGGCAATCAGCCCCAGCATTTT. Amino acid sequence: CASQGAGGNQPQHF.

This clone was recorded once. The V gene is TRBV6-5, the J gene TRBJ1-2; 11 nucleotides match TRBD1. The CDR3 is made up of 14 amino acids. J gave up 7 bases and V 4 bases, and 5 bases lay outside the gene matches. CDR1 is MNHEY and CDR2 is SVGAGI in the germline V gene. For the CDR3, the DNA is TGTGCCAGCAGTTCGGACAGGGGGCAATTTGGCTACACCTTC. Translation gives CASSSDRGQFGYTF.

This clone was detected only once. This chain uses TRBV19 with TRBJ2-3; the D gene is possibly TRBD1 (5 bases). Germline V CDR1 and CDR2: LNHDA, SQIVND (reference sequence). Trimming cost V 4 bases and J 2 bases, with 19 bases left between them. The CDR3 has 17 residues. The CDR3 sequence is CASSTGRPTALTDTQYF. In DNA form, the CDR3 reads TGTGCCAGTAGTACCGGGCGCCCGACAGCACTCACAGATACGCAGTATTTT.

This chain connects TRBV10-1 to TRBJ1-1; unclear D gene. CDR1 is WNHNN and CDR2 is SYGVQD in the germline V gene (reference sequence). This CDR3 has 13 amino acids. The V and J ends lost 4 bases and 8 bases respectively, with 14 bases between them. The CDR3 region is CASSARAAGEAFF. The CDR3 nucleotides are TGCGCCAGCAGTGCGCGAGCCGCGGGGGAAGCTTTCTTT.

The rearrangement uses TRBV7-6 and TRBJ2-1, with 14 nucleotides matching TRBD2. The CDR3 loop spans 16 amino acids. From germline, CDR1 is SGHVS and CDR2 FNYEAQ. J lost 4 bases, V lost 5 bases, and 4 bases had no gene match. The CDR3 nucleotides read TGTGCCAGCAGCACCGGGACTAGCGGGGGTTACAATGAGCAGTTCTTC. It translates to CASSTGTSGGYNEQFF.

The chain carries TRBV28 and TRBJ1-4, with 7 positions matching TRBD1. Germline CDR1 and CDR2: MDHEN and SYDVKM. Unmatched junction bases numbered 5, after V lost 3 bases and J lost 1 base. The CDR3 contains 16 residues. DNA of the CDR3: TGTGCCAGCAGTTTCCTAGGGGGCGGAACTAATGAAAAACTGTTTTTT. This sequence encodes CASSFLGGGTNEKLFF.

This clone was observed a single time. V gene TRBV6-5 combines with J gene TRBJ2-3, with a tentative D call TRBD2 (6 bases). In germline, CDR1 is MNHEY, CDR2 SVGAGI. V lost 2 bases, J lost 5 bases, and 8 bases lay in between. The CDR3 consists of 13 residues. For the CDR3, the DNA is TGTGCCAGCAGTTACAACGGGGGAGATACGCAGTATTTT. It encodes CASSYNGGDTQYF.

The chain combines TRBV14 with TRBJ2-1; 8 positions match TRBD2. V was clipped by 5 bases and J by 8 bases; unmatched bases: 11. Germline-derived CDR1 and CDR2 are SGHDN and FVKESK. The CDR3 loop spans 15 amino acids. As DNA, the CDR3 is TGTGCCAGCAGCGACCCCGGGACTAGTATTTATGAGCAGTTCTTC. This encodes CASSDPGTSIYEQFF.

This rearrangement joins TRBV5-1 to TRBJ1-5; D is uncertain. The CDR3 has 15 amino acids. The V end lost 4 bases, the J end lost 1 base, and 12 bases lay between the germline ends. Germline-derived CDR1 and CDR2 are SGHRS and YFSETQ. The CDR3 sequence: CASSASGRSNQPQHF. The CDR3 DNA is TGCGCCAGCAGCGCCTCGGGGAGGAGCAATCAGCCCCAGCATTTT.

This chain joins TRBV13 and TRBJ2-3; possible D gene TRBD1, 6 bases. From germline, CDR1 is PRHDT and CDR2 FYEKMQ (reference sequence). CDR3 length: 13 amino acids. Trimming took off 5 bases at V and 4 bases at J, with 10 bases between the two ends. DNA for the CDR3: TGTGCCAGCAGCACTTGGGGGCCAGATACGCAGTATTTT. This codes for CASSTWGPDTQYF.

V and J are TRBV12-3 or TRBV12-4 and TRBJ1-5; D not certain. The V end was cut by 7 bases, the J end by 0 bases, with 7 bases between. The CDR3 totals 13 residues. CDR3 sequence (DNA): TGTGCCAGCACCGGTTATAGCAATCAGCCCCAGCATTTT. Translation: CASTGYSNQPQHF.

This clone has just one count. The chain has TRBV19 and TRBJ2-3, with TRBD2 matching over 12 bases. Germline V CDR1 and CDR2: LNHDA, SQIVND (reference sequence). The V and J ends lost 4 bases and 4 bases, in that order; junction bases with no gene match: 0. The CDR3 sequence is 14 residues long. CDR3 coding DNA: TGTGCCAGTAGTACTAGCGGGGGGGCAGATACGCAGTATTTT. Protein sequence: CASSTSGGADTQYF.

V gene TRBV6-5 combines with J gene TRBJ1-6, with 11 bases lining up with TRBD1. With 6 bases clipped from V and 8 bases from J, the junction kept 6 bases outside the gene matches. The CDR3 runs 15 residues. Germline CDR1 is MNHEY and CDR2 is SVGAGI. The DNA for the CDR3 is TGTGCCAGCAGAACTCCGGGACAGGGGGATTCACCCCTCCACTTT. This gives the protein CASRTPGQGDSPLHF.

This clone was observed a single time. The chain couples TRBV3-1 (or the pseudogene TRBV3-2) to TRBJ1-1; D may be TRBD1 (5 bases). CDR1 and CDR2 (germline): LGHDT, YNNKEL (reference sequence). The CDR3 totals 15 residues. V dropped 3 bases and J dropped 4 bases, with 15 bases sitting between them. The CDR3 loop reads CASSQIPEGSTEAFF. DNA for the CDR3: TGTGCCAGCAGCCAGATTCCGGAGGGGAGCACTGAAGCTTTCTTT.

This clone was detected only a few times. V is TRBV3-1 (or the pseudogene TRBV3-2) and J is TRBJ1-5; perhaps TRBD1 as D (6 bases). The CDR3 consists of 14 residues. Per the germline V gene, CDR1 is LGHDT and CDR2 is YNNKEL (reference sequence). Between the trimmed V and J ends, which lost 1 base and 3 bases, there was a span of 7 bases. The CDR3 is CASSQGTVNQPQHF. The CDR3 DNA sequence: TGTGCCAGCAGCCAAGGGACAGTCAATCAGCCCCAGCATTTT.

The genes are TRBV9 and TRBJ1-2, with D tentatively TRBD1 (5 bases). Germline CDR1 reads SGDLS; CDR2 reads YYNGEE. The CDR3 contains 15 residues. V lost 4 bases and J 0 bases, leaving 13 bases between the germline ends. CDR3 in amino acids: CASSPTSQANYGYTF. CDR3 nucleotide sequence: TGTGCCAGCAGCCCAACCTCACAGGCTAACTATGGCTACACCTTC.

This rearrangement joins TRBV2 to TRBJ1-1, with D uncertain. The V gene lost 3 bases and the J gene lost 1 base, with 18 bases spanning the gap. This CDR3 spans 17 amino acids. CDR1 is SNHLY and CDR2 is FYNNEI in the germline V gene. The CDR3 region has the DNA TGTGCCAGCAGTGATCCAGCTTCGCGACACAAGAACACTGAAGCTTTCTTT. Encoded protein: CASSDPASRHKNTEAFF.

The genes are TRBV9 and TRBJ2-7; D is possibly TRBD1 (6 bases). The germline V gene encodes CDR1 SGDLS and CDR2 YYNGEE. CDR3 size: 14 residues. Trimming shortened V by 0 bases and J by 3 bases, and 10 bases separated the two germline ends. The CDR3 DNA is TGTGCCAGCAGCGTAGCGGGCAGGGGCTACGAGCAGTACTTC. This encodes CASSVAGRGYEQYF.

This chain connects TRBV18 to TRBJ1-1, with a possible D match to TRBD1 (5 bases). The CDR3 totals 14 residues. Germline V gene data show CDR1 as KGHSH and CDR2 as LQKENI. The V end lost 2 bases, the J end lost 12 bases, and 19 bases lay between the germline ends. CDR3 amino acids: CASSPMGGVLLTFF. The CDR3 DNA follows: TGTGCCAGCTCACCAATGGGGGGGGTTTTACTTACTTTCTTT.

This clone was seen only a few times. One junction end does not reproduce the germline sequence, and a read error may be involved. V usage is TRBV5-1 and J usage is TRBJ1-1, with 7 bases aligning to TRBD1. Germline CDR1 is SGHRS and CDR2 is YFSETQ. The CDR3 is 17 amino acids. The CDR3 region is CASSLDLVRDRNTEAFF. As DNA, the CDR3 is TGCGCCAGCAGTTTGGATCTAGTCCGGGACAGAAACACTGAAGCTTTCTTT.

J is TRBJ1-5 and V is TRBV27, with TRBD1 as a possible D gene (6 bases). Deletions cut 5 bases from V and 2 bases from J, with 13 bases between. The CDR3 has 15 residues. Germline V gene data show CDR1 as MNHEY and CDR2 as SMNVEV (reference sequence). CDR3 coding DNA: TGTGCCAGCAGTGTTACACAGGGAGGCAATCAGCCCCAGCATTTT. This translates into CASSVTQGGNQPQHF.

This rearrangement joins TRBV7-3 to TRBJ2-2; 7 positions match TRBD1. CDR1 and CDR2 from the germline V gene are SGHTA and FQGTGA. With 4 bases clipped from V and 2 bases from J, the junction kept 7 bases outside the gene matches. This CDR3 has 16 residues. The DNA for the CDR3 is TGTGCCAGCAGCTCGACAGGGACGGCAAACACCGGGGAGCTGTTTTTT. Translating it yields CASSSTGTANTGELFF.

The CDR3 coding sequence is TGTGCCAGTAGTATAGCCCCCGGGACTAGCGGGGCCAGGTACAATGAGCAGTTCTTC. This translates into CASSIAPGTSGARYNEQFF. This chain connects TRBV19 to TRBJ2-1; 13 bases are shared with TRBD2. Germline loops: CDR1 LNHDA, CDR2 SQIVND (reference sequence). V shed 1 base and J 4 bases; nucleotides not matched to a gene: 10. The CDR3 has 19 amino acids. Together with reference TRBV19 and TRBJ2-1, the CDR3 gives the full variable domain: DGGITQSPKYLFRKEGQNVTLSCEQNLNHDAMYWYRQDPGQGLRLIYYSQIVNDFQKGDIAEGYSVSREKKESFPLTVTSAQKNPTAFYLCASSIAPGTSGARYNEQFFGPGTRLTVL.